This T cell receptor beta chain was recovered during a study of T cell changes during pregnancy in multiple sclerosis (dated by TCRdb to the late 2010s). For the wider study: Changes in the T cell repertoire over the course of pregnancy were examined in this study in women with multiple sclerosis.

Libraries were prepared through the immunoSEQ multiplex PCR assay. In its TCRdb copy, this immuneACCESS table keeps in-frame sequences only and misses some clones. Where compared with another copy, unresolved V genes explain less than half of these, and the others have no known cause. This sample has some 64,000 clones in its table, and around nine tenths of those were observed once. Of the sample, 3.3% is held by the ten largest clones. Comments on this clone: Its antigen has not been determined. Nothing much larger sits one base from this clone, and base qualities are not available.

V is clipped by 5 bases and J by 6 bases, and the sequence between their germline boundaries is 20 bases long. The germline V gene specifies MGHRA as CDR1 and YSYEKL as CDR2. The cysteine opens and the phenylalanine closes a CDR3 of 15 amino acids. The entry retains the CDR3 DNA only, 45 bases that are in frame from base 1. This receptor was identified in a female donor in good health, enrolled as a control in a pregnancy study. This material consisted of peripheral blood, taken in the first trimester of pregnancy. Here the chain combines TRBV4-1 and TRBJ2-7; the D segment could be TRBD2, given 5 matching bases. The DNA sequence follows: TGCGCCAGCAGCTCTAGCAAGGACTTCTCGCTCGAGCAGTACTTC. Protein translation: CASSSSKDFSLEQYF.